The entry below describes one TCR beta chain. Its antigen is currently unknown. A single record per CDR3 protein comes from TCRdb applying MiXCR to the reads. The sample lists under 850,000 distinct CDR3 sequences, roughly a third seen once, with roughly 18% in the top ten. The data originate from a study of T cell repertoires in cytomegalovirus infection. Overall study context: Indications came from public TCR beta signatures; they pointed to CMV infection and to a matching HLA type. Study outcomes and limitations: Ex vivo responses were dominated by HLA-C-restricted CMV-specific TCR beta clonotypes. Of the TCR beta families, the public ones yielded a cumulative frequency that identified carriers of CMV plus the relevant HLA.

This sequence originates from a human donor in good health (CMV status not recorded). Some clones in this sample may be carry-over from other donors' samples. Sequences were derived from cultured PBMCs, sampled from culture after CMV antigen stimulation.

The CDR3 here is CASSYYEQVSAQETQYF. The CDR3 bases are TGTGCCAGCAGTTATTATGAACAGGTGTCGGCACAAGAGACCCAGTACTTC. The rearrangement uses TRBV6-2 or TRBV6-3 and TRBJ2-5; TRBD1 is a possible D gene (5 bases). This CDR3 is built from 17 residues. Trimming removed 3 bases from V and 2 bases from J, with 19 bases in between. Germline V gene data show CDR1 as MNHEY and CDR2 as SVGEGT.